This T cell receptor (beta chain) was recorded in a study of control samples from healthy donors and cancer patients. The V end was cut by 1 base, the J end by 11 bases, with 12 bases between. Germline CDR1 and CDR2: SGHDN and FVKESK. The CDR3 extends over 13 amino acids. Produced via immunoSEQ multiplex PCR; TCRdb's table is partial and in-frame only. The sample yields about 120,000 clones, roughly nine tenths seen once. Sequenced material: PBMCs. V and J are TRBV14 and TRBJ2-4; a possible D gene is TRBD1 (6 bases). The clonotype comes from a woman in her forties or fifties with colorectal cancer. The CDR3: CASSQGTVTLQYF. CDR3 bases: TGTGCCAGCAGCCAAGGGACAGTGACCCTTCAGTACTTC.